This is a list of T cell receptor beta chains from one sample in a study of cytomegalovirus exposure and HLA in healthy donors. Method: immunoSEQ multiplex PCR; TCRdb's copy keeps in-frame clones and lacks some. The profile shows 95,000 to 150,000 clones, roughly four fifths of them singletons. The sequencing sample was made of PBMCs. The receptor source for this set is a woman aged 55-70 years in good health and CMV-seropositive. Each CDR3 is given with its conserved first and last residue. Some rows mark clone size as missing; the rest say once, few, many or name a class of expanded clone.

abundance | v_gene | len | CDR3aa
NA | TRBV7-2 | 16 | CASSPQQGIAMGEQYF
NA | TRBV7-2 | 15 | CASSLADRGRGGYTF
few | TRBV15 | 18 | CATSRAPDLAGGDNEQFF
NA | TRBV6-1 | 15 | CASTREGKSYDEQYF
NA | TRBV5-1 | 13 | CASRTGTSYEQYF
NA | TRBV7-9 | 15 | CASSLNRGAADTQYF
few | TRBV11-3 | 19 | CASSLEGTSGGSSYNEQFF
NA | TRBV7-2 | 13 | CASSSSSGETQYF
NA | TRBV30 | 16 | CAWSFLRTGRAGELFF
NA | TRBV7-8 | 20 | CASSYFRGWVNRNSNQPQHF
NA | TRBV21-1 | 17 | CASSKGLAAPFTYEQYF
NA | TRBV28 | 13 | CASSPGTGVGYTF
NA | TRBV6-5 | 13 | CASSSRGGSPLHF
NA | TRBV5-1 | 14 | CASSVPGTGPEQYF
NA | TRBV18 | 14 | CASSPLPPQTEQYF
NA | TRBV6-5 | 15 | CASSYSGRGDYGYTF
few | TRBV7-9 | 14 | CASSSPGGGDTQYF
once | TRBV5-1 | 16 | CASSLMPSPSTDTQYF
NA | TRBV11-2 | 16 | CASSPGQARRSYEQYF
NA | TRBV5-6 | 15 | CASRLRGGSGNTIYF
NA | TRBV5-1 | 16 | CASSPGQGSNNQPQHF
NA | TRBV2 | 17 | CASTEWGGLAGRETQYF
NA | TRBV6-1 | 14 | CGLAGELGTGELFF
NA | TRBV9 | 15 | CASSFGLASSYEQYF
NA | TRBV6-5 | 13 | CASSYNSNQPQHF
NA | TRBV7-2 | 15 | CASSFTTVGNQPQHF
once | TRBV4-1 | 15 | CASSQDPGQGSEQYF
NA | TRBV28 | 15 | CASDRGRFRSYEQYF
few | TRBV6-6 | 15 | CASSYSGQPIYGYTF
NA | TRBV9 | 15 | CASSPIPGMNTEAFF
once | TRBV7-9 | 12 | CASSFSGEGAFF
once | TRBV11-2 | 17 | CASSLVGGLATNEKLFF
NA | TRBV7-6 | 15 | CASSPLTDSSYEQYF
NA | TRBV6-4 | 13 | CASSGDRASEQYF
NA | TRBV9 | 16 | CASSVALAGGLNEQFF
NA | TRBV7-2 | 14 | CASSLRRGTDTQYF
NA | TRBV14 | 14 | CASSQSGGLYGYTF
NA | TRBV5-1 | 18 | CASSLGTSGRVATGELFF
NA | TRBV27 | 17 | CASSSQPDWLSTDTQYF
NA | TRBV9 | 15 | CASSTLGGNTGELFF
few | TRBV10-2 | 14 | CASSEGRMNTEAFF
NA | TRBV27 | 15 | CASSPSGTRTYEQYF
NA | TRBV5-6 | 15 | CASSPLLSYSYEQYF
NA | TRBV6-5 | 13 | CASSPRGNYGYTF
NA | TRBV7-9 | 15 | CSSSPPGTRSHEQYF
NA | TRBV19 | 15 | CASSARDRATYGYTF
NA | TRBV6-1 | 17 | CASSEYGGGPQRNTIYF
once | TRBV6-6 | 14 | CASSIQGRNEKLFF
NA | TRBV6-1 | 13 | CASTETGLTEAFF
few | TRBV7-2 | 16 | CASSLVGGAVNYEQYF
NA | TRBV10-3 | 14 | CAISGRWGSYEQYF
NA | TRBV30 | 14 | CAWSLSPGGGGYTF
once | TRBV6-5 | 16 | CASSYRGQVTNEKLFF
few | TRBV7-2 | 12 | CASSYSQETQYF